These T cell receptor beta chains were read from a single sample in a study of PD-L1 blockade in urothelial cancer. Profiled with immunoSEQ multiplex PCR; TCRdb holds only in-frame clones, not every one. The profile shows some 56,000 clones, around four fifths of them singletons. The input for sequencing was PBMCs, taken around atezolizumab (anti-PD-L1) treatment. These receptor sequences come from a man aged 45 to 65 with urothelial cancer. Both conserved end residues are part of each CDR3. A D gene is named only where the DNA matches it firmly. Expanded clones are given a class, and other clones once, few, many or no size at all.

j_call: TRBJ2-7
v_call: TRBV6-5
d_call: -
clone_size: -
cdr3_nt: TGTGCCAGCACCTACACGGGACAAACCTACGAGCAGTACTTC
cdr3_aa: CASTYTGQTYEQYF

j_call: TRBJ2-7
v_call: TRBV28
d_call: TRBD1
clone_size: -
cdr3_nt: TGTGCCAGCAGCCGGGGAAGGACAGGAGACTACGAGCAGTACTTC
cdr3_aa: CASSRGRTGDYEQYF

j_call: TRBJ1-4
v_call: TRBV7-9
d_call: TRBD1
clone_size: -
cdr3_nt: TGTGCCAGCAGCTTCACAGGGGGCGAAAATGAAAAACTGTTTTTT
cdr3_aa: CASSFTGGENEKLFF

j_call: TRBJ2-7
v_call: TRBV6-6
d_call: TRBD2
clone_size: -
cdr3_nt: TGTGCCAGCAGTTACTCGGTAGCGGGAGACATCTACGAGCAGTACTTC
cdr3_aa: CASSYSVAGDIYEQYF

j_call: TRBJ1-5
v_call: TRBV15
d_call: TRBD1
clone_size: -
cdr3_nt: TGTGCCACCAGCAGAGACTGGAGGGGACAGGGGACTAAATGGAGCAATCAGCCCCAGCATTTT
cdr3_aa: CATSRDWRGQGTKWSNQPQHF

j_call: TRBJ1-6
v_call: TRBV6-4
d_call: TRBD1
clone_size: -
cdr3_nt: TGTGCCAGCAGAGCCCTAGGACAGGCTAATTCACCCCTCCACTTT
cdr3_aa: CASRALGQANSPLHF

j_call: TRBJ2-1
v_call: TRBV19
d_call: TRBD2
clone_size: -
cdr3_nt: TGTGCCAGTAGTATAGGAATAGCGGGCCTATACAATGAGCAGTTCTTC
cdr3_aa: CASSIGIAGLYNEQFF

j_call: TRBJ1-6
v_call: TRBV5-1
d_call: TRBD1
clone_size: -
cdr3_nt: TGCGCCAGCAGCTTGGGACAGGGGGCAGGCTCCTATAATTCACCCCTCCACTTT
cdr3_aa: CASSLGQGAGSYNSPLHF

j_call: TRBJ2-7
v_call: TRBV12-5
d_call: -
clone_size: few
cdr3_nt: TGTGCTAGTGGTTTTCCGAACGGTGAGCAGTACTTC
cdr3_aa: CASGFPNGEQYF

j_call: TRBJ2-1
v_call: TRBV2
d_call: -
clone_size: -
cdr3_nt: TGTGCCAGCCTTACTAGCTTCAATGAGCAGTTCTTC
cdr3_aa: CASLTSFNEQFF

j_call: TRBJ2-5
v_call: TRBV10-3
d_call: TRBD2
clone_size: -
cdr3_nt: TGTGCCATCAGCCCCACTAGCGGGGAAGAGACCCAGTACTTC
cdr3_aa: CAISPTSGEETQYF

j_call: TRBJ2-7
v_call: TRBV7-6
d_call: TRBD1
clone_size: -
cdr3_nt: TGTGCCAGCAGCCCGGGACAGGGAGCCTCCTACGAGCAGTACTTC
cdr3_aa: CASSPGQGASYEQYF

j_call: TRBJ1-4
v_call: TRBV30
d_call: -
clone_size: -
cdr3_nt: TGTGCCTGGACCCGGGGTTTTAATGAAAAACTGTTTTTT
cdr3_aa: CAWTRGFNEKLFF

j_call: TRBJ1-2
v_call: TRBV6-6
d_call: TRBD1
clone_size: -
cdr3_nt: TGTGCCAGTAGAGATCCCGGGACAGGGACCTATGGCTACACCTTC
cdr3_aa: CASRDPGTGTYGYTF

j_call: TRBJ1-5
v_call: TRBV19
d_call: -
clone_size: -
cdr3_nt: TGTGCCAGTAGGCCGGACAGTTACAATCAGCCCCAGCATTTT
cdr3_aa: CASRPDSYNQPQHF

j_call: TRBJ1-2
v_call: TRBV27
d_call: -
clone_size: -
cdr3_nt: TGTGCCAGCAGTTTACAGGGTAGGGATGGCTACACCTTC
cdr3_aa: CASSLQGRDGYTF

j_call: TRBJ2-5
v_call: TRBV19
d_call: TRBD2
clone_size: -
cdr3_nt: TGTGCCAGTAGTCCCCTGGGGGGCGGGGGGTCTGGAGAGACCCAGTACTTC
cdr3_aa: CASSPLGGGGSGETQYF

j_call: TRBJ2-2
v_call: TRBV28
d_call: -
clone_size: -
cdr3_nt: TGTGCCAGCAGTTCAACCTCCCCCGGGACAAGGAGAACCGGGGAGCTGTTTTTT
cdr3_aa: CASSSTSPGTRRTGELFF

j_call: TRBJ2-3
v_call: TRBV6-6
d_call: -
clone_size: -
cdr3_nt: TGTGCCAGCAGTTACTCCGACTACACAGATACGCAGTATTTT
cdr3_aa: CASSYSDYTDTQYF

j_call: TRBJ2-3
v_call: TRBV9
d_call: TRBD2
clone_size: -
cdr3_nt: TGTGCCAGCAGCGTAGATCCCGGGGGGAGCACAGATACGCAGTATTTT
cdr3_aa: CASSVDPGGSTDTQYF

j_call: TRBJ2-5
v_call: TRBV7-6
d_call: TRBD2
clone_size: -
cdr3_nt: TGTGCCAGCAGCTTGGCGGGAGTAGGGGAGACCCAGTACTTC
cdr3_aa: CASSLAGVGETQYF

j_call: TRBJ1-6
v_call: TRBV4-1
d_call: TRBD1
clone_size: -
cdr3_nt: TGCGCCAGCAGCCAACCCCGGGACAGGGCGTCCTATAATTCACCCCTCCACTTT
cdr3_aa: CASSQPRDRASYNSPLHF

j_call: TRBJ2-7
v_call: TRBV5-1
d_call: TRBD1
clone_size: -
cdr3_nt: TGCGCCAGCAGCTCAGGACAGGTCGCCTACGAGCAGTACTTC
cdr3_aa: CASSSGQVAYEQYF

j_call: TRBJ2-5
v_call: TRBV7-9
d_call: -
clone_size: once
cdr3_nt: TGTGCCAGCAGCAATCAGGGCCAACAAGAGACCCAGTACTTC
cdr3_aa: CASSNQGQQETQYF

j_call: TRBJ1-2
v_call: TRBV6-5
d_call: TRBD1
clone_size: -
cdr3_nt: TGTGCCAGCAGTTTAATTGGGACAGGGGATGGCTACACCTTC
cdr3_aa: CASSLIGTGDGYTF

j_call: TRBJ1-1
v_call: TRBV9
d_call: -
clone_size: -
cdr3_nt: TGTGCCAGCAGCGTAGTGGGTCCCGGGAGATGGAACACTGAAGCTTTCTTT
cdr3_aa: CASSVVGPGRWNTEAFF

j_call: TRBJ2-7
v_call: TRBV30
d_call: TRBD2
clone_size: once
cdr3_nt: TGTGCCTGGAGTTTTGGCCCCGAAGCGGGGTCCTACGAGCAGTACTTC
cdr3_aa: CAWSFGPEAGSYEQYF

j_call: TRBJ2-3
v_call: TRBV10-1
d_call: TRBD2
clone_size: -
cdr3_nt: TGCGCCAGCAGTGCGGGACTAGCGGACACAGATACGCAGTATTTT
cdr3_aa: CASSAGLADTDTQYF

j_call: TRBJ1-2
v_call: TRBV5-4
d_call: -
clone_size: -
cdr3_nt: TGTGCCAGCAGCTTGGTACAGGACTATGGCTACACCTTC
cdr3_aa: CASSLVQDYGYTF

j_call: TRBJ2-1
v_call: TRBV11-2
d_call: TRBD2
clone_size: -
cdr3_nt: TGTGCCAGCAGCCCCCTAAGCGGGAAGGGCAATGAGCAGTTCTTC
cdr3_aa: CASSPLSGKGNEQFF

j_call: TRBJ2-7
v_call: TRBV6-4
d_call: TRBD2
clone_size: -
cdr3_nt: TGTGCCAGCAGTGACCCTAGCGGGAGAAAAGAGCAGTACTTC
cdr3_aa: CASSDPSGRKEQYF

j_call: TRBJ2-1
v_call: TRBV9
d_call: TRBD2
clone_size: -
cdr3_nt: TGTGCCAGCAGCCCAAGCTCTAGCGGAATCTACAATGAGCAGTTCTTC
cdr3_aa: CASSPSSSGIYNEQFF

j_call: TRBJ2-1
v_call: TRBV19
d_call: -
clone_size: -
cdr3_nt: TGTGCCAGTAGTATTGAGGGGGGGACCAATGAGCAGTTCTTC
cdr3_aa: CASSIEGGTNEQFF

j_call: TRBJ2-7
v_call: TRBV30
d_call: -
clone_size: -
cdr3_nt: TGTGCCTGGAGTCCCTGGACAGCCTACGAGCAGTACTTC
cdr3_aa: CAWSPWTAYEQYF

j_call: TRBJ2-3
v_call: TRBV28
d_call: -
clone_size: -
cdr3_nt: TGTGCCAGCAGTTTGGAAGGCCCCAGGGATACGCAGTATTTT
cdr3_aa: CASSLEGPRDTQYF

j_call: TRBJ2-1
v_call: TRBV25-1
d_call: TRBD2
clone_size: -
cdr3_nt: TGTGCCAGCACCGGACTAGCGGGGGGTGAGCAGTTCTTC
cdr3_aa: CASTGLAGGEQFF

j_call: TRBJ1-5
v_call: TRBV6-6
d_call: -
clone_size: -
cdr3_nt: TGTGCCAGCAGCTACCAGAATCAGCCCCAGCATTTT
cdr3_aa: CASSYQNQPQHF

j_call: TRBJ2-1
v_call: TRBV2
d_call: -
clone_size: -
cdr3_nt: TGTGCCAGCAGGCGAAGTCTCCAGGGAATAAAGGGGAATGAGCAGTTCTTC
cdr3_aa: CASRRSLQGIKGNEQFF

j_call: TRBJ2-5
v_call: TRBV11-3
d_call: TRBD2
clone_size: -
cdr3_nt: TGTGCCAGCAGCTTAGGACTAGCGGGAGGGCCGCTCCAAGAGACCCAGTACTTC
cdr3_aa: CASSLGLAGGPLQETQYF

j_call: TRBJ2-2
v_call: TRBV14
d_call: -
clone_size: -
cdr3_nt: TGTGCCAGCAGCCAAGCCAGGGGCGCGAACACCGGGGAGCTGTTTTTT
cdr3_aa: CASSQARGANTGELFF

j_call: TRBJ1-6
v_call: TRBV7-3
d_call: -
clone_size: -
cdr3_nt: TGTGCCAGCAGCCTTACTGGACAGAGTAATTCACCCCTCCACTTT
cdr3_aa: CASSLTGQSNSPLHF

j_call: TRBJ2-7
v_call: TRBV4-3
d_call: -
clone_size: once
cdr3_nt: TGCGCCAGCAGCCAAGATTGGCAGACTACCTACGAGCAGTACTTC
cdr3_aa: CASSQDWQTTYEQYF

j_call: TRBJ1-1
v_call: TRBV18
d_call: -
clone_size: once
cdr3_nt: TGTGCCAGCTCACCACTCAGTCGTGACACTGAAGCTTTCTTT
cdr3_aa: CASSPLSRDTEAFF

j_call: TRBJ2-5
v_call: TRBV10-3
d_call: TRBD2
clone_size: once
cdr3_nt: TGTGCCATCAGTGAAACTGGCGGGGGGGGCGAGACCCAGTACTTC
cdr3_aa: CAISETGGGGETQYF

j_call: TRBJ2-3
v_call: TRBV9
d_call: -
clone_size: few
cdr3_nt: TGTGCCAGCACCCGCCAGGGGCACACAGATACGCAGTATTTT
cdr3_aa: CASTRQGHTDTQYF

j_call: TRBJ2-1
v_call: TRBV28
d_call: TRBD2
clone_size: once
cdr3_nt: TGTGCCAGCAGTTTCCTAGCGGGCCTCTACAATGAGCAGTTCTTC
cdr3_aa: CASSFLAGLYNEQFF

j_call: TRBJ2-6
v_call: TRBV5-1
d_call: TRBD1
clone_size: -
cdr3_nt: TGCGCCAGCAGCCTGGACAGGAGCTCTGGGGCCAACGTCCTGACTTTC
cdr3_aa: CASSLDRSSGANVLTF

j_call: TRBJ2-5
v_call: TRBV7-8
d_call: -
clone_size: -
cdr3_nt: TGTGCCAGCAGCTTAGCAAAGCTGGCCCAGTACTTC
cdr3_aa: CASSLAKLAQYF

j_call: TRBJ1-5
v_call: TRBV19
d_call: -
clone_size: -
cdr3_nt: TGTGCCAGTAGTATCGAACAGGCCAATCAGCCCCAGCATTTT
cdr3_aa: CASSIEQANQPQHF

j_call: TRBJ2-7
v_call: TRBV7-8
d_call: -
clone_size: -
cdr3_nt: TGTGCCAGCAGCTTAGACGCGGAAACCTACGAGCAGTACTTC
cdr3_aa: CASSLDAETYEQYF

j_call: TRBJ1-2
v_call: TRBV2
d_call: -
clone_size: medium-sized
cdr3_nt: TGTGCCAGCAGTGATTCTAGGCAGCTCTATGGCTACACCTTC
cdr3_aa: CASSDSRQLYGYTF

j_call: TRBJ2-7
v_call: TRBV7-9
d_call: TRBD2
clone_size: -
cdr3_nt: TGTGCCAGCAGCCCCCGGACTAGCCATGGGGCCTACGAGCAGTACTTC
cdr3_aa: CASSPRTSHGAYEQYF

j_call: TRBJ2-1
v_call: TRBV9
d_call: TRBD1
clone_size: -
cdr3_nt: TGTGCCAGCAGCTACCGGGACAGGGTGTTTGATGAGCAGTTCTTC
cdr3_aa: CASSYRDRVFDEQFF

j_call: TRBJ1-2
v_call: TRBV28
d_call: -
clone_size: -
cdr3_nt: TGTGCCAGCAGTTTAAGGTCGACCGTCCAGGGTCGTGGCTACACCTTC
cdr3_aa: CASSLRSTVQGRGYTF

j_call: TRBJ1-3
v_call: TRBV11-2
d_call: -
clone_size: once
cdr3_nt: TGTGCCAGCAGCTTAGGGGCAGGAACGGGAAACACCATATATTTT
cdr3_aa: CASSLGAGTGNTIYF

j_call: TRBJ1-2
v_call: TRBV19
d_call: -
clone_size: -
cdr3_nt: TGTGCCAGTAGTATAAGCCCCGCAAAGCGGAACTATGGCTACACCTTC
cdr3_aa: CASSISPAKRNYGYTF

j_call: TRBJ2-3
v_call: TRBV19
d_call: -
clone_size: -
cdr3_nt: TGTGCCAGTAGTACGGGGGACGCGACGGCCGCAGATACGCAGTATTTT
cdr3_aa: CASSTGDATAADTQYF

j_call: TRBJ2-5
v_call: TRBV15
d_call: TRBD2
clone_size: -
cdr3_nt: TGTGCCACCAGCAGAGTAATAGCGGGCCCCCAAGAGACCCAGTACTTC
cdr3_aa: CATSRVIAGPQETQYF

j_call: TRBJ2-7
v_call: TRBV6-1
d_call: -
clone_size: -
cdr3_nt: TGTGCCAGCAGTACGGACAGTGGGTCCTACGAGCAGTACTTC
cdr3_aa: CASSTDSGSYEQYF